The source of this T cell receptor beta chain is a study of technical replicates of blood from a few donors. The data were produced by immunoSEQ multiplex PCR, yet TCRdb's version contains in-frame clones alone and is incomplete. The repertoire includes tens of thousands of clones, 95% to 98% of them detected once, and around 0.16% sits in the top ten. The CDR3 runs 17 residues. Germline values: CDR1 MDHEN, CDR2 SYDVKM. V shed 7 bases, J shed 7 bases, and the junction held 16 bases outside the gene matches. Sequencing used T cells isolated from PBMCs. V usage is TRBV28 and J usage is TRBJ2-1; 10 nucleotides align to TRBD2. The sequence was obtained from a human donor in good health. The CDR3: CASTGSGGSIRGNEQFF. In DNA, the CDR3 is TGTGCCAGCACCGGTAGCGGGGGGTCTATTCGGGGGAATGAGCAGTTCTTC.